This T cell receptor (beta chain) was captured by sequencing in a study of blood T cell repertoires in COVID-19. Whole-study context: Some COVID-19 samples were acute and others convalescent; all came from the United States, Italy and Spain. In each case, the material was cDNA or gDNA derived from T cells, B-cell-depleted T cells, or PBMCs.

Source study methods: From reference gene primer amplification, estimates of nucleated cell counts were derived. TCRdb's table, derived via immunoSEQ multiplex PCR, lists solely in-frame clones and lacks some. The V and J calls and clone size come from that table; D and trimming were worked out from the DNA. The profile shows roughly 150,000 clones, over 80% of them singletons. Germline loops: CDR1 MNHEY, CDR2 SMNVEV (reference sequence). With 7 bases clipped from V and 5 bases from J, the junction kept 5 bases outside the gene matches. This CDR3 is 14 amino acids long. This TCR was recovered from a man in his 70s who had been exposed to COVID-19. The sample comprised PBMCs or T cells enriched from blood (not recorded which). The V gene is TRBV27, the J gene TRBJ2-2; 9 nucleotides line up with TRBD1. CDR3 loop: CASTRQGVTGELFF. The CDR3 DNA is TGTGCCAGCACGAGACAGGGGGTGACCGGGGAGCTGTTTTTT.